This T cell receptor beta chain was identified in a study of blood T cell repertoires in COVID-19. Study-level background: T cells, B-cell-depleted T cells, or PBMCs provided the cDNA or gDNA that served as material.

Source study methods: From reference gene primer amplification, estimates of nucleated cell counts were derived. Assay: immunoSEQ multiplex PCR; the TCRdb copy retains only in-frame clones and omits some. V and J calls and clone size come straight from that table; D and trimming were deduced from the DNA. Here the sample spans about 420,000 clones, around 90% being singletons. The CDR3 extends over 14 amino acids. Germline V gene sequence: CDR1 SGHNT, CDR2 YYREEE (reference sequence). Trimming stripped 0 bases from V and 6 bases from J, with 12 bases between. This chain links TRBV5-4 with TRBJ1-1; D is perhaps TRBD1 (5 bases). Sequenced input: peripheral blood. The sequence came from a man aged 18 to 29 with COVID-19, enrolled during active disease. CDR3 DNA sequence: TGTGCCAGCAGCTTGGCAAAAGGGGAGGCTGAAGCTTTCTTT. Translation: CASSLAKGEAEAFF.